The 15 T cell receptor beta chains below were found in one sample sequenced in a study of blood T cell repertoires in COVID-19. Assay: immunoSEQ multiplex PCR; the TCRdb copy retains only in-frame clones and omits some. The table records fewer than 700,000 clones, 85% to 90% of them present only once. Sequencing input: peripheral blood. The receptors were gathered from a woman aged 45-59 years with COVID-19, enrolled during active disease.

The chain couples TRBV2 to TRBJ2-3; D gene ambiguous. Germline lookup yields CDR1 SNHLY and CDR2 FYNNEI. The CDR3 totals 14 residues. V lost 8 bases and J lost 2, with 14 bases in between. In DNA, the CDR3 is TGTGCCAGCCGACAAGCAGTTTCCACAGATACGCAGTATTTT. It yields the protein CASRQAVSTDTQYF.

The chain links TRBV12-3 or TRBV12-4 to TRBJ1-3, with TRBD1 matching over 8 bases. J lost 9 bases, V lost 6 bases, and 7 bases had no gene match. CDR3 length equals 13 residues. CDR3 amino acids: CASSLTGGGTIYF. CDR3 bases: TGTGCCAGCAGCCTCACAGGGGGAGGCACCATATATTTT.

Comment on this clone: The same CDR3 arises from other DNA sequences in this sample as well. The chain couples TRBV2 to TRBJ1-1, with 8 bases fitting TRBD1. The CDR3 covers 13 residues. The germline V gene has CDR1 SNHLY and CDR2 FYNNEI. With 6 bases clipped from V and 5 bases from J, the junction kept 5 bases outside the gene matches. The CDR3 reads CASSGQGVTEAFF. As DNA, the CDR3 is TGTGCCAGCAGCGGACAGGGTGTAACTGAAGCTTTCTTT.

In DNA, the CDR3 is TGTGCCAGCAGCGTAGGCGATGAGCAGTTCTTC. Translation: CASSVGDEQFF. The rearrangement links TRBV9 to TRBJ2-1; D gene unclear. The CDR3 loop spans 11 amino acids. Germline CDR1 and CDR2: SGDLS and YYNGEE. The V and J ends lost 0 bases and 8 bases respectively, with 3 bases between them.

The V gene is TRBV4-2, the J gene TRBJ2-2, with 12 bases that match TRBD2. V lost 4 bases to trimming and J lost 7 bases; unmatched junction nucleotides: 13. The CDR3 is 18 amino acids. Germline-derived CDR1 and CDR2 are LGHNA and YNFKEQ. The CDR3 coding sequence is TGTGCCAGCAGCCCCCGGACTAGCGGGGACCTTTGGGGCGGGGAGCTGTTTTTT. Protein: CASSPRTSGDLWGGELFF.

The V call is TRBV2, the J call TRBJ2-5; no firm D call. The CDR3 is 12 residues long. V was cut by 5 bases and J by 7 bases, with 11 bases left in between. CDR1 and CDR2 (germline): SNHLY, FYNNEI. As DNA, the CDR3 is TGTGCCAGCAGTCCCGACTTGGGGACCCAGTACTTC. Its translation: CASSPDLGTQYF. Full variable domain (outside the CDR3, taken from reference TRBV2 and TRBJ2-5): EPEVTQTPSHQVTQMGQEVILRCVPISNHLYFYWYRQILGQKVEFLVSFYNNEISEKSEIFDDQFSVERPDGSNFTLKIRSTKLEDSAMYFCASSPDLGTQYFGPGTRLLVL.

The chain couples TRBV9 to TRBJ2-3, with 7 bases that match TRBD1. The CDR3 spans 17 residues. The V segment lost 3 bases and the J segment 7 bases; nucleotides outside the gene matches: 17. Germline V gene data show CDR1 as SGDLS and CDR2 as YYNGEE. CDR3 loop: CASSAPMGTAFVHTQYF. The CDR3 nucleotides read TGTGCCAGCAGCGCCCCCATGGGGACAGCCTTTGTACATACGCAGTATTTT.

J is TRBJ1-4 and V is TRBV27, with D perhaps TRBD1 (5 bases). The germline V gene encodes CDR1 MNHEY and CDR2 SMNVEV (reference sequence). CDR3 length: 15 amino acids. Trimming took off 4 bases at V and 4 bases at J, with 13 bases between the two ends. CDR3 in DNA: TGTGCCAGCAGTTCGGTAGACAGCCTTAATGAAAAACTGTTTTTT. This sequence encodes CASSSVDSLNEKLFF.

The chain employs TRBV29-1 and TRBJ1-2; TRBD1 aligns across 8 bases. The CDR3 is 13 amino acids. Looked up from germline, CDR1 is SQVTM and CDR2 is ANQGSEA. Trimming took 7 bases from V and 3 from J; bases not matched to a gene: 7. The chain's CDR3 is CSADPGGDYGYTF. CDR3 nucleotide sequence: TGCAGCGCTGACCCAGGGGGCGACTATGGCTACACCTTC.

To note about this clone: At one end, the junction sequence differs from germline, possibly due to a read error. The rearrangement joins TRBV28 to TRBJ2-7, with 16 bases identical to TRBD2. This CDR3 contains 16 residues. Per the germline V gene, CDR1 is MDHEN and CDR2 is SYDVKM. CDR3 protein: CASSLVPSGLAGGQKF. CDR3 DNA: TGTGCCAGCAGTTTAGTCCCCTCGGGACTAGCGGGGGGGCAGAAATTC. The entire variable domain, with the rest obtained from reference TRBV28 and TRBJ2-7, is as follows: DVKVTQSSRYLVKRTGEKVFLECVQDMDHENMFWYRQDPGLGLRLIYFSYDVKMKEKGDIPEGYSVSREKKERFSLILESASTNQTSMYLCASSLVPSGLAGGQKFGPGTRLTVT.

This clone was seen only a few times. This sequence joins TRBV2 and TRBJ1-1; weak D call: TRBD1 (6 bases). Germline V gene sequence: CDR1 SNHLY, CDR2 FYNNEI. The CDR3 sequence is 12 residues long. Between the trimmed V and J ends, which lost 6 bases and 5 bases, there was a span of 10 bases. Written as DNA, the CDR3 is TGTGCCAGCAGGGACAGTTGGACTGAAGCTTTCTTT. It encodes CASRDSWTEAFF.

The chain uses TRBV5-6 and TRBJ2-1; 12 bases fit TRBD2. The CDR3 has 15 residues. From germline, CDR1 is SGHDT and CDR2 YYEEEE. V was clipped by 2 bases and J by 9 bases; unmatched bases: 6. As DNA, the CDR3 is TGTGCCAGCAGCTTCCTAGCGGGGGGGCCGGGTGAGCAGTTCTTC. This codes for CASSFLAGGPGEQFF.

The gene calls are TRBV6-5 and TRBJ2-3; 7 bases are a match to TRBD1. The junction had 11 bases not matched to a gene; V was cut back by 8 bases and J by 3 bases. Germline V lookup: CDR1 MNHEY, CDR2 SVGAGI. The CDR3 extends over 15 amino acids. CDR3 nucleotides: TGTGCCAGCGGCGCGACAGGGATCCGGACAGATACGCAGTATTTT. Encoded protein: CASGATGIRTDTQYF.

CDR3 sequence reads: CSVGEQGKAFF. The CDR3 DNA follows: TGCAGCGTCGGCGAACAGGGGAAAGCTTTCTTT. This chain links TRBV29-1 with TRBJ1-1; 7 bases are a match to TRBD1. Unmatched junction bases numbered 7, after V lost 6 bases and J lost 9 bases. The CDR3 runs 11 residues. Per germline, CDR1 SQVTM and CDR2 ANQGSEA. Looking up the rest from reference TRBV29-1 and TRBJ1-1 gives the full variable domain: SAVISQKPSRDICQRGTSLTIQCQVDSQVTMMFWYRQQPGQSLTLIATANQGSEATYESGFVIDKFPISRPNLTFSTLTVSNMSPEDSSIYLCSVGEQGKAFFGQGTRLTVV.

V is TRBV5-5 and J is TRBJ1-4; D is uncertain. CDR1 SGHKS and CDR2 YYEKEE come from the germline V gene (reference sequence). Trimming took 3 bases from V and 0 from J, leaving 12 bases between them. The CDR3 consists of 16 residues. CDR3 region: CASSSDPGSTNEKLFF. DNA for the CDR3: TGTGCCAGCAGCTCTGACCCAGGATCAACTAATGAAAAACTGTTTTTT.